Each of the 24 T cell receptor beta chains below was sequenced from the same sample in a study of T-cell memory formation after mild COVID-19. TCRdb re-analysed the 5' RACE reads in MiXCR, keeping a single row per CDR3 protein. The repertoire holds under 250,000 distinct CDR3 sequences, with more than 25% as singletons. Sample: PBMCs or a T cell subset sorted from them (not recorded which). All receptors come from an adult woman who had mild COVID-19 (a few samples of this study predate the infection). Cell type and time point are not known.

This clonotype was counted a few times. The chain has TRBV28 and TRBJ2-1; D gene ambiguous. From germline, CDR1 is MDHEN and CDR2 SYDVKM. The CDR3 has 11 amino acids. Trimming removed 1 base at V and 10 bases at J, with 5 bases between. The CDR3 region is CASSLYPEQFF. The CDR3 DNA sequence: TGTGCCAGCAGTTTATATCCCGAGCAGTTCTTC.

This sequence joins TRBV4-2 and TRBJ2-1; D is perhaps TRBD1 (6 bases). The CDR3 runs to 14 residues. Trimming stripped 0 bases from V and 5 bases from J, with 8 bases between. Germline CDR1 is LGHNA and CDR2 is YNFKEQ. The CDR3 nucleotides are TGTGCCAGCAGCCAAGACCCAGGGGACAATGAGCAGTTCTTC. The encoded protein is CASSQDPGDNEQFF.

The chain joins TRBV6-6 to TRBJ1-4; 7 nucleotides agree with TRBD1. The CDR3 is 14 amino acids. Losses at the gene ends were 8 bases for V and 7 bases for J; bases not matched to a gene: 10. CDR1 and CDR2 from the germline V gene are MNHNY and SVGAGI (reference sequence). The CDR3 coding sequence is TGTGCCAGCCAACTAACAGGGGTCTCTGAAAAACTGTTTTTT. Translated, it gives CASQLTGVSEKLFF.

The chain employs TRBV7-2 and TRBJ2-3, with no clear D. Germline assignment: CDR1 SGHTA and CDR2 FQGNSA. V lost 2 bases, J lost 3 bases, and 9 bases lay in between. CDR3 length: 14 amino acids. This CDR3 is CASSLSRGTDTQYF. In nucleotides, the CDR3 is TGTGCCAGCAGCTTAAGTCGTGGGACAGATACGCAGTATTTT.

The table lists this clonotype with a few counts. This rearrangement joins TRBV6-5 to TRBJ1-2, with 9 bases fitting TRBD1. The CDR3 consists of 16 residues. Trimming removed 6 bases from V and 2 bases from J; junction bases left unmatched: 10. The germline V gene encodes CDR1 MNHEY and CDR2 SVGAGI. The DNA for the CDR3 is TGTGCCAGCAGCACTCCGACAGGGGGATCCAACTATGGCTACACCTTC. Its protein is CASSTPTGGSNYGYTF.

J is TRBJ2-2 and V is TRBV6-5; TRBD1 agrees at 7 bases. CDR3 length: 15 residues. The ends lost 3 bases at V and 5 bases at J; junction bases unmatched: 6. Germline V gives CDR1 MNHEY, CDR2 SVGAGI. CDR3 bases: TGTGCCAGCAGTTATCAGGGGGTAGGGACCGGGGAGCTGTTTTTT. This codes for CASSYQGVGTGELFF.

In this sample, this clonotype turned up many times. The chain uses TRBV4-3 and TRBJ2-1; 10 bases align to TRBD2. V was clipped by 4 bases and J by 1 base; unmatched bases: 1. The germline gives CDR1 LGHNA, CDR2 YSLEER. The CDR3 is 15 amino acids. The CDR3 coding sequence is TGCGCCAGCAGCCCTAGCGGGAGATCCTACAATGAGCAGTTCTTC. It encodes CASSPSGRSYNEQFF.

This clonotype was found many times. The chain uses TRBV24-1 and TRBJ2-7, with 8 bases aligning to TRBD2. The CDR3 length is 15 residues. The trim removed 2 bases at V and 1 base at J, leaving 3 bases unmatched. CDR1 is KGHDR and CDR2 is SFDVKD in the germline V gene. CDR3 bases: TGTGCCACCAGTGATTCCGGGAGGGGATCCTACGAGCAGTACTTC. This codes for CATSDSGRGSYEQYF.

The chain links TRBV10-3 to TRBJ2-7; D may be TRBD1 (5 bases). The CDR3 consists of 14 residues. Between the trimmed V and J ends, which lost 0 bases and 2 bases, there was a span of 8 bases. Germline-derived CDR1 and CDR2 are ENHRY and SYGVKD. CDR3 in amino acids: CAISESSGPYEQYF. The CDR3 region has the DNA TGTGCCATCAGTGAGTCCTCAGGGCCCTACGAGCAGTACTTC.

CDR3 DNA: TGCGCCAGCAGCTTGGAATTCGGACTAGGGACCGGGGAGCTGTTTTTT. Encoded protein: CASSLEFGLGTGELFF. The chain combines TRBV5-1 with TRBJ2-2; 7 bases line up with TRBD2. CDR3 length: 16 residues. Germline CDR1 is SGHRS and CDR2 is YFSETQ. V shed 0 bases, J shed 5 bases, and the junction held 7 bases outside the gene matches.

This clonotype appeared a few times. V is TRBV20-1 and J is TRBJ2-1; D not resolved. The V gene lost 0 bases and the J gene lost 4 bases, with 7 bases spanning the gap. Germline CDR1 reads DFQATT; CDR2 reads SNEGSKA (reference sequence). There are 13 residues in the CDR3. CDR3 coding DNA: TGCAGTGCTAGAGAAGGGCGATACAATGAGCAGTTCTTC. Protein: CSAREGRYNEQFF.

The CDR3, as DNA: TGTGCCAGCCGTACTAGCGGGGAATACGAGCAGTACTTC. As protein: CASRTSGEYEQYF. This chain joins TRBV12-3 or TRBV12-4 and TRBJ2-7; 10 nucleotides align to TRBD2. The length of the CDR3 is 13 residues. V lost 8 bases, J lost 4 bases, and 5 bases stayed unmatched.

This clonotype was seen a handful of times. The V call is TRBV12-3 or TRBV12-4, the J call TRBJ2-7; D tentatively fits TRBD1 or TRBD2 (5 bases each). This CDR3 region has 14 residues. V was trimmed by 5 bases and J by 3 bases, leaving 14 bases between them. DNA of the CDR3: TGTGCCAGCAGTCCCCTGGGACCTGGCTACGAGCAGTACTTC. Residues: CASSPLGPGYEQYF.

V and J are TRBV4-1 and TRBJ1-1; weak D call: TRBD1 (5 bases). Trimming left V 0 bases short and J 4 bases short, with 15 bases between. The CDR3 has 16 residues. Germline values: CDR1 MGHRA, CDR2 YSYEKL. CDR3 protein: CASSQDPRAGGTEAFF. As DNA, the CDR3 is TGCGCCAGCAGCCAAGATCCCAGGGCCGGGGGCACTGAAGCTTTCTTT.

The V gene is TRBV12-3 or TRBV12-4, the J gene TRBJ1-1; 7 bases match TRBD1. The CDR3 has 13 amino acids. V shed 5 bases, J shed 7 bases, and the junction held 7 bases outside the gene matches. CDR3 in amino acids: CASSPLGTVEAFF. The CDR3 DNA is TGTGCCAGCAGTCCACTCGGGACAGTTGAAGCTTTCTTT.

This chain connects TRBV5-6 to TRBJ2-1; 8 nucleotides match TRBD2. The CDR3 length is 14 residues. Trimming took 2 bases from V and 5 from J; bases not matched to a gene: 3. Germline-derived CDR1 and CDR2 are SGHDT and YYEEEE. CDR3: CASSLLAVHNEQFF. CDR3 bases: TGTGCCAGCAGCTTACTAGCGGTGCACAATGAGCAGTTCTTC.

This chain uses TRBV12-3 or TRBV12-4 with TRBJ1-4; D gene unclear. V was clipped by 3 bases and J by 14 bases, with 10 bases between them. The CDR3 is made up of 11 amino acids. The DNA of the CDR3 is TGTGCCAGCAGTTTTGTGAGGCAGCTGTTTTTT. Its protein is CASSFVRQLFF.

Only a few counts were recorded for this clonotype. The V call is TRBV4-2, the J call TRBJ2-2; D possibly uses TRBD1 or TRBD2 (5 bases each). The CDR3 length is 16 residues. The ends were cut back, 4 bases at V and 3 bases at J, with 15 bases in the middle. The germline V gene encodes CDR1 LGHNA and CDR2 YNFKEQ. The CDR3 spells CASSPGAPRDTGELFF. CDR3 coding DNA: TGTGCCAGCAGCCCCGGGGCCCCCAGGGACACCGGGGAGCTGTTTTTT.

V gene TRBV29-1 combines with J gene TRBJ1-5; 7 bases map to TRBD1. There are 12 residues in the CDR3. V dropped 7 bases and J dropped 4; count of bases not matched to a gene: 4. Looked up from germline, CDR1 is SQVTM and CDR2 is ANQGSEA. The CDR3 spells CSAQGENQPQHF. The CDR3 nucleotides read TGCAGCGCGCAGGGGGAGAATCAGCCCCAGCATTTT. The full variable domain, rest sourced from reference TRBV29-1 and TRBJ1-5, is SAVISQKPSRDICQRGTSLTIQCQVDSQVTMMFWYRQQPGQSLTLIATANQGSEATYESGFVIDKFPISRPNLTFSTLTVSNMSPEDSSIYLCSAQGENQPQHFGDGTRLSIL.

The V call is TRBV6-5, the J call TRBJ2-7; possible D gene TRBD1, 6 bases. Trimming stripped 4 bases from V and 2 bases from J, with 12 bases between. The CDR3 runs 14 residues. Germline V gives CDR1 MNHEY, CDR2 SVGAGI. CDR3 in amino acids: CASSLQGRTYEQYF. The CDR3 DNA follows: TGTGCCAGCAGTTTGCAGGGGAGAACCTACGAGCAGTACTTC.

This clonotype was observed many times. The chain combines TRBV27 with TRBJ2-2; D unresolved. V was pared by 3 bases and J by 7 bases, with 9 bases between. The CDR3 contains 13 residues. CDR1 and CDR2 from the germline V gene are MNHEY and SMNVEV (reference sequence). This CDR3 is CASSFPTGGELFF. The CDR3 DNA reads TGTGCCAGCAGTTTCCCAACCGGCGGGGAGCTGTTTTTT.

The rearrangement uses TRBV9 and TRBJ2-1, with a weak D call TRBD1 (6 bases). CDR1 SGDLS and CDR2 YYNGEE come from the germline V gene. The CDR3 is 15 amino acids. V lost 0 bases, J lost 7 bases, and 14 bases lay in between. CDR3 loop: CASSVDPARGNEQFF. The CDR3 region has the DNA TGTGCCAGCAGCGTAGACCCGGCTAGGGGGAATGAGCAGTTCTTC.

The J gene is TRBJ2-3, the V gene TRBV4-3; D uncertain. The V gene's germline CDR1 is LGHNA and CDR2 YSLEER. The V end lost 0 bases, the J end lost 6 bases, and 7 bases lay between the germline ends. This CDR3 is 13 amino acids long. CDR3 amino acids: CASSQDEDDTQYF. The DNA of the CDR3 is TGCGCCAGCAGCCAAGATGAGGACGATACGCAGTATTTT.

Only a few counts were recorded for this clonotype. The chain couples TRBV6-6 to TRBJ1-1; weak D call: TRBD1 (5 bases). Germline loops: CDR1 MNHNY, CDR2 SVGAGI (reference sequence). Trimming took off 7 bases at V and 6 bases at J, with 18 bases between the two ends. This CDR3 has 14 amino acids. The CDR3: CASKPIGQIAEAFF. CDR3 sequence (DNA): TGTGCCAGCAAACCTATAGGACAAATCGCTGAAGCTTTCTTT.